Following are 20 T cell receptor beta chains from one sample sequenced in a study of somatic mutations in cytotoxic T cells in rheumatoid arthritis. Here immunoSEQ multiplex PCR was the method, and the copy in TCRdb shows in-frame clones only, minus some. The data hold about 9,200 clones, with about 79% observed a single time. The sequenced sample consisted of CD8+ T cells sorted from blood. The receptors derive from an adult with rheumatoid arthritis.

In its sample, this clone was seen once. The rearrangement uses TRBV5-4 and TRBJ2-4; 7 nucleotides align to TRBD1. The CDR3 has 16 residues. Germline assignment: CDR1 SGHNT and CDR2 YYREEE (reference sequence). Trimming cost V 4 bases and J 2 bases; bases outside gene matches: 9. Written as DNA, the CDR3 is TGTGCCAGCAGCCTCGGACAGGAATGGCCCAAAAACATTCAGTACTTC. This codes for CASSLGQEWPKNIQYF.

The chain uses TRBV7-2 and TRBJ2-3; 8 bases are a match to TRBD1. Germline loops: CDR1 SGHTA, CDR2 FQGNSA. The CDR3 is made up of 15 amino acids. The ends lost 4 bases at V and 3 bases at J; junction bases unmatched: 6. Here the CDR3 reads CASSSLTGETDTQYF. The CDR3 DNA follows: TGTGCCAGCAGCTCCCTGACAGGGGAAACAGATACGCAGTATTTT.

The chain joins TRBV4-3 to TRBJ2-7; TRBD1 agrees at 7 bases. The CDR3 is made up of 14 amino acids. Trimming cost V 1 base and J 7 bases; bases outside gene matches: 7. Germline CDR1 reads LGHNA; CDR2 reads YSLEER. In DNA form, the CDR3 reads TGCGCCAGCAGCCAAGGAACAGGGGCTGGGGAGCAGTACTTC. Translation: CASSQGTGAGEQYF.

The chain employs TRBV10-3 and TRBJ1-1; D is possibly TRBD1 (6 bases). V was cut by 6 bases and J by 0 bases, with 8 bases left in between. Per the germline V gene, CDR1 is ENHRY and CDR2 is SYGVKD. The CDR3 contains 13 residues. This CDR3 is CAIRQGLNTEAFF. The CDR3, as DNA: TGTGCCATCAGGCAGGGGTTGAACACTGAAGCTTTCTTT.

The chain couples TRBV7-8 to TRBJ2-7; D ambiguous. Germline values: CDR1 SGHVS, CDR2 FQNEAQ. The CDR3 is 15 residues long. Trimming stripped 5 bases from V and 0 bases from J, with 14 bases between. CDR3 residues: CASSPQTHSSYEQYF. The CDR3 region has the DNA TGTGCCAGCAGCCCCCAGACTCACAGCTCCTACGAGCAGTACTTC. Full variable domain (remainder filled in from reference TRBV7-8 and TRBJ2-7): GAGVSQSPRYKVAKRGQDVALRCDPISGHVSLFWYQQALGQGPEFLTYFQNEAQLDKSGLPSDRFFAERPEGSVSTLKIQRTQQEDSAVYLCASSPQTHSSYEQYFGPGTRLTVT.

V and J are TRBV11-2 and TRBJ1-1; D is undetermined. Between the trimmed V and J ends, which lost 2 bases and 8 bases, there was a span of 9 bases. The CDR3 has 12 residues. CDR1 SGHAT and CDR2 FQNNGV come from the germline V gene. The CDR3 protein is CASSLLSPEAFF. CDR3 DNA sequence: TGTGCCAGCAGCTTATTGAGTCCCGAAGCTTTCTTT.

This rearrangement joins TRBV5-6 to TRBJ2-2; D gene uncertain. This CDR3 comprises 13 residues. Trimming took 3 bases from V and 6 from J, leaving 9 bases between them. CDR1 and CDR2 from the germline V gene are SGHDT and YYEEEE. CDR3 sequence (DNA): TGTGCCAGCAGCTCTTGGGTTCCCGGGGAGCTGTTTTTT. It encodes CASSSWVPGELFF.

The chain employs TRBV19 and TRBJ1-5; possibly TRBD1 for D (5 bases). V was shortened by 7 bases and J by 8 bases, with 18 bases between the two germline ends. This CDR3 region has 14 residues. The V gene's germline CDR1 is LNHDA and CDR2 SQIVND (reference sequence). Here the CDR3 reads CASMDTRRGKPQHF. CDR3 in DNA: TGTGCCAGTATGGACACCCGACGGGGGAAGCCCCAGCATTTT.

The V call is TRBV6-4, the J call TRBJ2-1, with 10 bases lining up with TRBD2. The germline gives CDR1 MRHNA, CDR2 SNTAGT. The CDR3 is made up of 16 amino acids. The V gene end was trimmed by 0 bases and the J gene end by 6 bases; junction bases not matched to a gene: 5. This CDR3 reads CASSDSASGSVNEQFF. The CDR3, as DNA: TGTGCCAGCAGTGACTCGGCTAGCGGGAGTGTCAATGAGCAGTTCTTC.

CDR3 sequence: CASSPTWTANTEAFF. The CDR3 nucleotides read TGTGCCAGCAGCCCGACCTGGACAGCTAACACTGAAGCTTTCTTT. V gene TRBV7-8 combines with J gene TRBJ1-1, with TRBD1 as a possible D gene (6 bases). Germline assignment: CDR1 SGHVS and CDR2 FQNEAQ. There are 15 residues in the CDR3. Trimming removed 5 bases at V and 2 bases at J, with 15 bases between.

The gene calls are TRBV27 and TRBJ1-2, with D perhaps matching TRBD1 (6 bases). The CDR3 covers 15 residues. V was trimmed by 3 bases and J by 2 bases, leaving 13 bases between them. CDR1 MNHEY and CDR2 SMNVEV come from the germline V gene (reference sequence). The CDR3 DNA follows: TGTGCCAGCAGTTTTGGAGGGGGTCAAAACTATGGCTACACCTTC. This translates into CASSFGGGQNYGYTF.

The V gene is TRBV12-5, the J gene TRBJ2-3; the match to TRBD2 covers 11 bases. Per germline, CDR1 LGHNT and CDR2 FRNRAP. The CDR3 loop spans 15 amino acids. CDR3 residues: CPGLAAGGLTDTQYF. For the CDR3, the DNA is TGTCCGGGACTAGCGGCGGGGGGGCTCACAGATACGCAGTATTTT.

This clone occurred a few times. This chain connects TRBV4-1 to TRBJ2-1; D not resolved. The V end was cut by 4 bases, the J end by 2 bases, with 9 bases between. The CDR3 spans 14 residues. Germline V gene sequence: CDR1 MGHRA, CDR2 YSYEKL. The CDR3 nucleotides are TGCGCCAGCAGCCGGGGTGGGGCCTACAATGAGCAGTTCTTC. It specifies CASSRGGAYNEQFF.

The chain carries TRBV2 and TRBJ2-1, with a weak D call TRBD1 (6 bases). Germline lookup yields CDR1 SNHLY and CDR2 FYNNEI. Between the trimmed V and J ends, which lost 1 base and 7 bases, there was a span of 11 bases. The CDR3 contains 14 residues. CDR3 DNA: TGTGCCAGCAGTGAAGATACAGGGAAAAATGAGCAGTTCTTC. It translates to CASSEDTGKNEQFF.

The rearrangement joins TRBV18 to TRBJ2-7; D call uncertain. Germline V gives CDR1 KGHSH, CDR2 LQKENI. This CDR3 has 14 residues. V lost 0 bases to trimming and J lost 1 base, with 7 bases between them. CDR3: CASSPPAGSYEQYF. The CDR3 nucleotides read TGTGCCAGCTCACCACCGGCCGGTTCCTACGAGCAGTACTTC.

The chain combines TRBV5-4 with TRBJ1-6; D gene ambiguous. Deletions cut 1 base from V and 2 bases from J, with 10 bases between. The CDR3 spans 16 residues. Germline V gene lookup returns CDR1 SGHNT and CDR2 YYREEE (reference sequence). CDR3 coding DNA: TGTGCCAGCAGCTTGATGGGTATGGCCTATAATTCACCCCTCCACTTT. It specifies CASSLMGMAYNSPLHF.

The CDR3 region is CATAAGAGYEQYF. The CDR3 DNA is TGTGCCACGGCGGCAGGGGCGGGATACGAGCAGTACTTC. The rearrangement joins TRBV27 to TRBJ2-7, with D tentatively TRBD1 or TRBD2 (6 bases each). Germline V CDR1 and CDR2: MNHEY, SMNVEV (reference sequence). The CDR3 spans 13 residues. V lost 10 bases and J lost 4, with 17 bases in between.

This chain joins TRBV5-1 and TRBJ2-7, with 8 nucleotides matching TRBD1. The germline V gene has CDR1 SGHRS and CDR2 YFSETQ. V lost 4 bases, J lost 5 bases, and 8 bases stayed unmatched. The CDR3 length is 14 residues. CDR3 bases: TGCGCCAGCAGCCTAGGACAGGGTCGGGACGAGCAGTACTTC. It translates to CASSLGQGRDEQYF. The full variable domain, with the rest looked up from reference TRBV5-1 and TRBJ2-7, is KAGVTQTPRYLIKTRGQQVTLSCSPISGHRSVSWYQQTPGQGLQFLFEYFSETQRNKGNFPGRFSGRQFSNSRSEMNVSTLELGDSALYLCASSLGQGRDEQYFGPGTRLTVT.

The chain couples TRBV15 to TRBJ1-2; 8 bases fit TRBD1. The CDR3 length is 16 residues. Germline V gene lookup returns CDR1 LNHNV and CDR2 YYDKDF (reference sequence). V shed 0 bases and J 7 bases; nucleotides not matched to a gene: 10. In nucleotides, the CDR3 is TGTGCCACCAGCAGAGATTCGGACAGGGTGATATCTGGCTACACCTTC. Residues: CATSRDSDRVISGYTF. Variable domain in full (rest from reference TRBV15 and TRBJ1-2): DAMVIQNPRYQVTQFGKPVTLSCSQTLNHNVMYWYQQKSSQAPKLLFHYYDKDFNNEADTPDNFQSRRPNTSFCFLDIRSPGLGDTAMYLCATSRDSDRVISGYTFGSGTRLTVV.

Here the CDR3 reads CASSPSLAGGAKNIQYF. In DNA form, the CDR3 reads TGTGCCAGCAGCCCTTCCCTAGCGGGGGGAGCCAAAAACATTCAGTACTTC. The rearrangement uses TRBV5-5 and TRBJ2-4; 11 nucleotides match TRBD2. Germline trimming cut 4 bases from V and 0 bases from J; bases unmatched to any gene: 6. The CDR3 is made up of 17 amino acids. The germline V gene has CDR1 SGHKS and CDR2 YYEKEE (reference sequence).